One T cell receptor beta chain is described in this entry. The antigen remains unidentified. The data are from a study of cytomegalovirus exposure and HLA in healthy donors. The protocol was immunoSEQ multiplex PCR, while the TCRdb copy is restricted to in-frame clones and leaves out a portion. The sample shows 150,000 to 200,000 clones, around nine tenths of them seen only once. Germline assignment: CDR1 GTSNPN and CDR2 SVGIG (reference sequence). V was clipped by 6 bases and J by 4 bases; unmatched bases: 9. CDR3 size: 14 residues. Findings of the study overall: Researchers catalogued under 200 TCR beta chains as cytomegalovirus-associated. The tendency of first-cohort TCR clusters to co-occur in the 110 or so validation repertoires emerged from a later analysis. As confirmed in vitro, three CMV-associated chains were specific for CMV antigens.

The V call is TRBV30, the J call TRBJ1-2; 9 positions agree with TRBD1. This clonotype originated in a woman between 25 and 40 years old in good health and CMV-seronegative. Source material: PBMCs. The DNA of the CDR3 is TGTGCCTGCTCACAGGGGACAGGGTCCTATGGCTACACCTTC. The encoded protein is CACSQGTGSYGYTF.